These 21 T cell receptor beta chains originate from one sample sequenced in a study of T-cell memory formation after mild COVID-19. TCRdb reprocessed the 5' RACE reads via MiXCR and lists one record per CDR3 protein. In the table there are 150,000 to 200,000 distinct CDR3 sequences, 10% to 15% of which are singletons. Sequenced input: PBMCs or a T cell subset sorted from them (not recorded which). The receptor source for this set is a man aged 18 to 29 who had mild COVID-19 (a few samples of this study predate the infection). Cell type and time point are not known.

This chain links TRBV6-6 with TRBJ2-5; 7 positions agree with TRBD1. The germline gives CDR1 MNHNY, CDR2 SVGAGI (reference sequence). The length of the CDR3 is 14 residues. V lost 5 bases and J lost 5; bases outside the gene matches: 8. The DNA of the CDR3 is TGTGCCAGCAGTCTCCCCCGGGACAGCGAGACCCAGTACTTC. The encoded protein is CASSLPRDSETQYF.

The chain couples TRBV6-2 or TRBV6-3 to TRBJ1-1; perhaps TRBD1 as D (6 bases). The germline V gene encodes CDR1 MNHEY and CDR2 SVGEGT. The CDR3 covers 13 residues. Between the trimmed V and J ends, which lost 4 bases and 5 bases, there was a span of 11 bases. CDR3 residues: CASSSQGRTEAFF. CDR3 DNA sequence: TGTGCCAGCAGTTCACAGGGAAGAACTGAAGCTTTCTTT.

The chain joins TRBV5-1 to TRBJ2-3; 10 bases line up with TRBD2. Germline V gene data show CDR1 as SGHRS and CDR2 as YFSETQ. The CDR3 consists of 16 residues. The ends lost 0 bases at V and 8 bases at J; junction bases unmatched: 9. DNA of the CDR3: TGCGCCAGCAGCTTGGGACTAGCGGGTCCATTCGGTACGCAGTATTTT. It codes for CASSLGLAGPFGTQYF.

This clonotype was seen at least ten times. The chain couples TRBV7-6 to TRBJ2-3; 9 bases agree with TRBD1. This CDR3 region has 15 residues. Germline V gives CDR1 SGHVS, CDR2 FNYEAQ. V shed 4 bases and J 0 bases; nucleotides not matched to a gene: 2. The CDR3 DNA is TGTGCCAGCAGCTACAGGGGGCAGAGCACAGATACGCAGTATTTT. Translating gives CASSYRGQSTDTQYF.

As DNA, the CDR3 is TGTGCCAGCGAGACAGGGAAAAACGAGCAGTACGTC. It codes for CASETGKNEQYV. V is TRBV27 and J is TRBJ2-7; 7 bases fit TRBD1. CDR1 and CDR2 (germline): MNHEY, SMNVEV (reference sequence). The CDR3 sequence is 12 residues long. J was trimmed by 5 bases and V by 8 bases; bases with no gene match: 6.

The chain joins TRBV20-1 to TRBJ2-7; D is perhaps TRBD1 (5 bases). The CDR3 length is 12 residues. Trimming removed 6 bases at V and 3 bases at J, with 12 bases between. CDR1 DFQATT and CDR2 SNEGSKA come from the germline V gene (reference sequence). CDR3 DNA: TGCAGTGCCGAAAGACAGATCTACGAGCAGTACTTC. Its translation is CSAERQIYEQYF.

This CDR3 is CASSPQIGLDQETQYF. CDR3 DNA: TGTGCCAGCAGCCCGCAGATCGGACTAGACCAAGAGACCCAGTACTTC. V is TRBV7-2 and J is TRBJ2-5; 7 nucleotides match TRBD2. The CDR3 consists of 16 residues. V shed 5 bases, J shed 0 bases, and the junction held 9 bases outside the gene matches. In germline, CDR1 is SGHTA, CDR2 FQGNSA.

This clonotype was detected a few times. The chain employs TRBV5-1 and TRBJ2-5; TRBD1 agrees at 7 bases. From germline, CDR1 is SGHRS and CDR2 YFSETQ. The CDR3 covers 16 residues. The junction had 9 bases not matched to a gene; V was cut back by 1 base and J by 3 bases. The CDR3 is CASSLLKGASEETQYF. In nucleotides, the CDR3 is TGCGCCAGCAGCTTGTTAAAGGGGGCGTCGGAAGAGACCCAGTACTTC.

The table lists this clonotype with a few counts. The V and J genes are TRBV14 and TRBJ2-7; 7 bases are shared with TRBD1. In germline, CDR1 is SGHDN, CDR2 FVKESK. CDR3 size: 16 residues. V lost 4 bases and J lost 2; bases outside the gene matches: 11. In DNA, the CDR3 is TGTGCCAGCAGCCTATCTACAGGGGCTGGGGCCTACGAGCAGTACGTC. It translates to CASSLSTGAGAYEQYV.

This chain uses TRBV28 with TRBJ1-2; TRBD1 is a possible D gene (6 bases). This CDR3 region has 15 residues. The V gene lost 4 bases and the J gene lost 1 base, with 13 bases spanning the gap. In germline, CDR1 is MDHEN, CDR2 SYDVKM. The CDR3 loop reads CASSYGQTYNYGYTF. CDR3 nucleotide sequence: TGTGCCAGCAGTTATGGACAGACTTATAACTATGGCTACACCTTC.

This clonotype was observed a handful of times. The chain employs TRBV2 and TRBJ2-7, with D unresolved. The CDR3 totals 12 residues. Per germline, CDR1 SNHLY and CDR2 FYNNEI. Trimming pared 10 bases from V and 7 bases from J, leaving 17 bases between. The DNA for the CDR3 is TGTGCCATCGGCCAAGAGGTATGGGAGCAGTACTTC. Protein product: CAIGQEVWEQYF.

The chain is built from TRBV7-2 and TRBJ1-5; the D gene is possibly TRBD1 (5 bases). CDR1 and CDR2 (germline): SGHTA, FQGNSA. The CDR3 extends over 14 amino acids. The V end lost 4 bases, the J end lost 6 bases, and 13 bases lay between the germline ends. The DNA for the CDR3 is TGTGCCAGCAGCTCACAGGATCTCGGTCAGCCCCAGCATTTT. Translation: CASSSQDLGQPQHF.

This clonotype was observed many times. The V gene is TRBV7-2, the J gene TRBJ2-4; D not certain. The germline V gene has CDR1 SGHTA and CDR2 FQGNSA. The CDR3 loop spans 13 amino acids. Trimming took 5 bases from V and 3 from J, leaving 8 bases between them. The CDR3 DNA follows: TGTGCCAGCAGCCCCCCCGGCAAAAACATTCAGTACTTC. Protein: CASSPPGKNIQYF.

This clonotype was counted ten times or more. The chain links TRBV4-3 to TRBJ2-2; D unclear. The germline V gene encodes CDR1 LGHNA and CDR2 YSLEER. V was shortened by 0 bases and J by 3 bases, with 8 bases between the two germline ends. The CDR3 has 15 amino acids. The CDR3 here is CASSQDVLDTGELFF. CDR3 in DNA: TGCGCCAGCAGCCAAGATGTGCTCGACACCGGGGAGCTGTTTTTT.

This clonotype was observed a few times. This chain uses TRBV12-3 or TRBV12-4 with TRBJ2-2, with a possible D match to TRBD2 (6 bases). Deletions cut 5 bases from V and 7 bases from J, with 8 bases between. CDR3 length: 12 amino acids. The CDR3 loop is CASSLTSGELFF. The CDR3 DNA sequence: TGTGCCAGCAGTCTGACTAGCGGGGAGCTGTTTTTT.

The chain couples TRBV5-1 to TRBJ2-3, with 14 bases lining up with TRBD2. Per the germline V gene, CDR1 is SGHRS and CDR2 is YFSETQ. The CDR3 sequence is 15 residues long. The ends lost 5 bases at V and 5 bases at J; junction bases unmatched: 4. Written as DNA, the CDR3 is TGCGCCAGCAGGACTAGCGGGGGGGCCTTAGATACGCAGTATTTT. Translated: CASRTSGGALDTQYF.

The chain joins TRBV4-3 to TRBJ2-3; D is ambiguous. Germline CDR1 is LGHNA and CDR2 is YSLEER. This CDR3 comprises 14 residues. Trimming took 0 bases from V and 2 from J, leaving 6 bases between them. The CDR3 nucleotides are TGCGCCAGCAGCCAAGATACGAACACAGATACGCAGTATTTT. This sequence encodes CASSQDTNTDTQYF.

The chain employs TRBV30 and TRBJ1-2, with D unclear. The V gene lost 0 bases and the J gene lost 4 bases, with 12 bases spanning the gap. The CDR3 is 14 residues long. Germline loops: CDR1 GTSNPN, CDR2 SVGIG (reference sequence). This CDR3 reads CAWSVPGAGYGYTF. CDR3 bases: TGTGCCTGGAGTGTACCCGGAGCTGGCTATGGCTACACCTTC.

This chain links TRBV20-1 with TRBJ1-5, with D unresolved. V was pared by 3 bases and J by 0 bases, with 12 bases between. CDR1 DFQATT and CDR2 SNEGSKA come from the germline V gene (reference sequence). The CDR3 runs 15 residues. The chain's CDR3 is CSARDVGYSNQPQHF. The CDR3 DNA reads TGCAGTGCTAGGGACGTGGGCTATAGCAATCAGCCCCAGCATTTT.

This clonotype was seen a handful of times. The chain carries TRBV11-2 and TRBJ2-7; TRBD1 agrees at 8 bases. The CDR3 spans 13 residues. V lost 4 bases, J lost 7 bases, and 6 bases stayed unmatched. CDR1 SGHAT and CDR2 FQNNGV come from the germline V gene. Here the CDR3 DNA reads TGTGCCAGCAGCTCCGACAGGGGTTGGGAGCAGTACGTC. This codes for CASSSDRGWEQYV.

V and J are TRBV6-6 and TRBJ1-6, with TRBD1 as a possible D gene (6 bases). The V end was cut by 5 bases, the J end by 9 bases, with 17 bases between. The CDR3 consists of 15 residues. Looked up from germline, CDR1 is MNHNY and CDR2 is SVGAGI (reference sequence). The CDR3 protein is CASSDRTANGSPLHF. CDR3 DNA: TGTGCCAGCAGTGATAGGACAGCAAATGGTTCACCCCTCCACTTT.